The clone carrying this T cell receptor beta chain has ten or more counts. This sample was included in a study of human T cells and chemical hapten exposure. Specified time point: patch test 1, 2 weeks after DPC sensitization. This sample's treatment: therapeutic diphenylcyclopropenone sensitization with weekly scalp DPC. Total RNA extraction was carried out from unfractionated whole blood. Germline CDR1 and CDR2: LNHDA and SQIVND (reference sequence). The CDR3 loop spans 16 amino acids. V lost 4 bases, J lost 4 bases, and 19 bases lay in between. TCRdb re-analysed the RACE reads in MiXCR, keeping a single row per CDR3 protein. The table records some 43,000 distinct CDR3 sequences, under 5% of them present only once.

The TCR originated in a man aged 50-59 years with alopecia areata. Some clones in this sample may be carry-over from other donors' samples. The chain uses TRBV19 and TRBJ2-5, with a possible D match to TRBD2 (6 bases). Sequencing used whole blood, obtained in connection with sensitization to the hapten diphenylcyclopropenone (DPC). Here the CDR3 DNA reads TGTGCCAGTAGTACCCAACTAGCCCCGGGCGGAGAGACCCAGTACTTC. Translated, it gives CASSTQLAPGGETQYF.